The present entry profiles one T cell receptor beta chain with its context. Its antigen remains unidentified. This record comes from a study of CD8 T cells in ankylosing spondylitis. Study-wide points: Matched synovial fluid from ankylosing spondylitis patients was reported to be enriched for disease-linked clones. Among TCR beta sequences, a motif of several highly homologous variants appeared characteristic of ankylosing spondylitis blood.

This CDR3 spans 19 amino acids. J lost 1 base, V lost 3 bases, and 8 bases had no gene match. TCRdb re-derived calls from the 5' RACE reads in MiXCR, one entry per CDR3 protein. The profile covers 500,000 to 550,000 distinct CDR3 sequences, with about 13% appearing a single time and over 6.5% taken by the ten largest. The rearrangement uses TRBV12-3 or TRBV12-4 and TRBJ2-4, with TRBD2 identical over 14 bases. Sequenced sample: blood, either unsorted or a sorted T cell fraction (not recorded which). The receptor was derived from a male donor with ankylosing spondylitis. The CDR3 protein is CASSFRGLAGVGAKNIQYF. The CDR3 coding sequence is TGTGCCAGCAGTTTTAGGGGACTAGCGGGAGTAGGGGCCAAAAACATTCAGTACTTC.